This T cell receptor beta chain was found in a study of blood T cell repertoires in COVID-19. The protocol was immunoSEQ multiplex PCR, while the TCRdb copy is restricted to in-frame clones and leaves out a portion. The sample consists of 140,000 to 150,000 clones, roughly 80% of them appearing once. The length of the CDR3 is 15 residues. Germline CDR1 reads SGHKS; CDR2 reads YYEKEE (reference sequence). Trimming pared 3 bases from V and 3 bases from J, leaving 15 bases between. The receptor comes from a man aged 50-59 years with acute or convalescent COVID-19. Sequenced sample: peripheral blood. The J gene is TRBJ1-1, the V gene TRBV5-5, with D uncertain. The CDR3 nucleotides are TGTGCCAGCAGCTCCAACCCCACCGGGGACACTGAAGCTTTCTTT. Translation: CASSSNPTGDTEAFF.